Included here is one T cell receptor (beta chain) sequence, with context. Its antigen is currently unknown. This CDR3 has 15 amino acids. Germline V gene data show CDR1 as MDHEN and CDR2 as SYDVKM. V was shortened by 4 bases and J by 0 bases, with 13 bases between the two germline ends. A J-beta primer mix and a sample-barcoded 5' primer were used in a second PCR of about 7 to 12 cycles. The template-switch adaptor, which had 12 random nucleotides, put a tag on each cDNA molecule. Via MiXCR, TCRdb re-called the 5' RACE reads, giving one row per CDR3 protein. Of 1.5 million to 2 million distinct CDR3 sequences in the sample, 40% to 55% were seen once. This sample was included in a study of blood T cells in healthy people across ages. Findings and caveats of the study: Compared with aged donors, long-lived donors showed fewer expanded clones, suggesting selection.

Isolation yielded PBMCs, at least 6.5 million per sample, in every case. Material for sequencing was blood. The source of this sequence is a woman aged 40 to 50 in good health. The chain couples TRBV28 to TRBJ2-7; D is uncertain. The CDR3 spells CASSSPAGYSYEQYF. The DNA for the CDR3 is TGTGCCAGCAGTTCCCCAGCCGGGTACTCCTACGAGCAGTACTTC.